The subject of this entry is one T cell receptor beta chain. The repertoire was sequenced with immunoSEQ multiplex PCR; TCRdb's copy has only in-frame clones and lacks some. The table includes 90,000 to 95,000 clones, 70% to 90% detected once. The data stem from a study of T cell responses to AZD1222 COVID-19 vaccine. The sequence derives from an adult in good health. The specimen was peripheral blood, collected on day 0 of AZD1222 vaccination.

CDR3 coding DNA: TGTGCCAGTAGTATAAGCACAGGACCAAAGCATCAGCCCCAGCATTTT. Amino acids: CASSISTGPKHQPQHF. This chain uses TRBV19 with TRBJ1-5; tentative D call: TRBD1 (5 bases). V lost 2 bases and J lost 5, with 16 bases in between. The length of the CDR3 is 16 residues. Germline V gene sequence: CDR1 LNHDA, CDR2 SQIVND (reference sequence).